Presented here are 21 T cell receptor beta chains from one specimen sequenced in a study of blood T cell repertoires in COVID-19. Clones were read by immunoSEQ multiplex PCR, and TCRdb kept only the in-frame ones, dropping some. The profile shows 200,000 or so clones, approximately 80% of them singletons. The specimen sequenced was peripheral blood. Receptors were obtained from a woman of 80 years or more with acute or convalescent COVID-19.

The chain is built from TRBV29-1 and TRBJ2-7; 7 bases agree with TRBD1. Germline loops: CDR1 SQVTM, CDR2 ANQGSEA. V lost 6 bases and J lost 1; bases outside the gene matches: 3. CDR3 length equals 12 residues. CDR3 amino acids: CSVRDSSYEQYF. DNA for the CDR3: TGCAGCGTCCGGGACAGTTCCTACGAGCAGTACTTC.

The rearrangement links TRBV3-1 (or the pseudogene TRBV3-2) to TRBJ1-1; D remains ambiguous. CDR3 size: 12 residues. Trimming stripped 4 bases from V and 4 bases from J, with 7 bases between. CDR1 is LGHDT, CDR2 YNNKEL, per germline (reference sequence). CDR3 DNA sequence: TGTGCCAGCAGCCCCGGGGTCACTGAAGCTTTCTTT. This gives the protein CASSPGVTEAFF.

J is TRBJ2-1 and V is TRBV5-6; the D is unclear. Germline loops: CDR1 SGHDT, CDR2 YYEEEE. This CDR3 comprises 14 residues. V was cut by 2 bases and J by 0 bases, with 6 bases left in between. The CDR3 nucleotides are TGTGCCAGCAGCTTTGGCAGCTCCTACAATGAGCAGTTCTTC. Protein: CASSFGSSYNEQFF.

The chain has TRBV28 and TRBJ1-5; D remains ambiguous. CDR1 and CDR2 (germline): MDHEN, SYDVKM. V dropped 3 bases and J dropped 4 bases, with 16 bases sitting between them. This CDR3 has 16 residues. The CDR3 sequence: CASSFGARAANQPQHF. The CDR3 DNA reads TGTGCCAGCAGTTTTGGAGCGCGGGCAGCAAATCAGCCCCAGCATTTT. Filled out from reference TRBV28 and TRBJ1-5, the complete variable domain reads DVKVTQSSRYLVKRTGEKVFLECVQDMDHENMFWYRQDPGLGLRLIYFSYDVKMKEKGDIPEGYSVSREKKERFSLILESASTNQTSMYLCASSFGARAANQPQHFGDGTRLSIL.

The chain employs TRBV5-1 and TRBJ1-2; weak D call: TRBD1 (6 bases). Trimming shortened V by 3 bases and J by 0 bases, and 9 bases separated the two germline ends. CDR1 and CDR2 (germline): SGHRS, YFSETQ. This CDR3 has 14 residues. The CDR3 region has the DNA TGCGCCAGCAGCTCGGACAGAGCTAACTATGGCTACACCTTC. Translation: CASSSDRANYGYTF.

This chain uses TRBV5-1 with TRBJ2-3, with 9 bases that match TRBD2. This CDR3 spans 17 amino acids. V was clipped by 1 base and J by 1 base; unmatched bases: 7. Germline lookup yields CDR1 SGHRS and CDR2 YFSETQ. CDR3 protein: CASSLMAGGPGTDTQYF. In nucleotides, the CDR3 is TGCGCCAGCAGCTTGATGGCGGGAGGGCCGGGCACAGATACGCAGTATTTT.

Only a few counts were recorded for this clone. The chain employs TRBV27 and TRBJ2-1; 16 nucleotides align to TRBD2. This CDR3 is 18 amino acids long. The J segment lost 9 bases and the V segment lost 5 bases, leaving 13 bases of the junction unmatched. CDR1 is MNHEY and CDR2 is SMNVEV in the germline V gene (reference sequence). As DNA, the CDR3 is TGTGCCAGCAGTCCGGGACTAGCGGGAGGGCCGACGAGGGCTGAGCAGTTCTTC. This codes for CASSPGLAGGPTRAEQFF.

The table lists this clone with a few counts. In nucleotides, the CDR3 is TGTGCCAGCAGCTTAGGAGGACAGAATAGCTATGGCTACACCTTC. As protein: CASSLGGQNSYGYTF. V gene TRBV7-9 combines with J gene TRBJ1-2, with D possibly TRBD1 on 6 matching bases. CDR3 length: 15 amino acids. The V and J ends lost 1 base and 4 bases respectively, with 13 bases between them. Germline V gene data show CDR1 as SEHNR and CDR2 as FQNEAQ (reference sequence).

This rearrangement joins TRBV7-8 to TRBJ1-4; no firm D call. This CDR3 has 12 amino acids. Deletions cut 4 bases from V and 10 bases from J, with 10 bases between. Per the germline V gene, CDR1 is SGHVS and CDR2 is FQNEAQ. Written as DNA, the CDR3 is TGTGCCAGCAGCTCCTGGCGAGGAAAACTGTTTTTT. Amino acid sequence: CASSSWRGKLFF.

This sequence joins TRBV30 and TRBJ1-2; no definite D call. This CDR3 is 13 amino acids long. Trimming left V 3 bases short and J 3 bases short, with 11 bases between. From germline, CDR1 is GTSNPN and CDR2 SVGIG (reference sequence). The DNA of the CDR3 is TGTGCCTGGAGCGACGAGGCCCACTATGGCTACACCTTC. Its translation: CAWSDEAHYGYTF.

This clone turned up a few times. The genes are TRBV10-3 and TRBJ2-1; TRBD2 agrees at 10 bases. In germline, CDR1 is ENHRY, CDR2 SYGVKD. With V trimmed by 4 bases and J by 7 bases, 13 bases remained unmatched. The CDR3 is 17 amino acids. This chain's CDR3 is CAISAWGGLAGENEQFF. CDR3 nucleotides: TGTGCCATCAGTGCCTGGGGCGGGCTAGCGGGAGAGAATGAGCAGTTCTTC.

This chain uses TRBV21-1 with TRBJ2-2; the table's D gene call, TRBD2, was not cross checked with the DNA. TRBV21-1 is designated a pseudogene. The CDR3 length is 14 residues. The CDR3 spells CASSKEEGPEELFF. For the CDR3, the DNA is TGTGCCAGCAGCAAAGAGGAGGGGCCAGAGGAGCTGTTTTTT.

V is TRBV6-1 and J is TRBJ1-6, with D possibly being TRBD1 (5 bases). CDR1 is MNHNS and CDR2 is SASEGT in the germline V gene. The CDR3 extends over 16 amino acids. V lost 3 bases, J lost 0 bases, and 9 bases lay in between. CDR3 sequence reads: CASSETDSSYNSPLHF. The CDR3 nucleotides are TGTGCCAGCAGTGAGACAGATAGCTCCTATAATTCACCCCTCCACTTT.

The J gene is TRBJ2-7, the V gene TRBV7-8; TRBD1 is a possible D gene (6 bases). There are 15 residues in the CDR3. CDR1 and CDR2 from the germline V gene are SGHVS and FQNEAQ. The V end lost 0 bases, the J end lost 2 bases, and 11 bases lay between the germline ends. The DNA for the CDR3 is TGTGCCAGCAGCTTAGCGCCTACAGGGCCCTACGAGCAGTACTTC. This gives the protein CASSLAPTGPYEQYF.

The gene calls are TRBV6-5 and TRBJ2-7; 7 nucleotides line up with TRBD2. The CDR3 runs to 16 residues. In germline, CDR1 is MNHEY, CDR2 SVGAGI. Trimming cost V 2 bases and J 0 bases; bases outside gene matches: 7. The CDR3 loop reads CASSYPVPGGSYEQYF. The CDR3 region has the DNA TGTGCCAGCAGTTACCCCGTCCCGGGAGGCTCCTACGAGCAGTACTTC.

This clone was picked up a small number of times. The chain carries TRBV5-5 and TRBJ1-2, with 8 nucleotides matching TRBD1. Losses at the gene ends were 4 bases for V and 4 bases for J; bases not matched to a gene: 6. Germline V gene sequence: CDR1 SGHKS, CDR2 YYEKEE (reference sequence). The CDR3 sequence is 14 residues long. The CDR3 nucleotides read TGTGCCAGCAGCAAAGACAGGGGATCCTATGGCTACACCTTC. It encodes CASSKDRGSYGYTF.

The CDR3 DNA reads TGTGCCAGTAGTATGGCAGGAGGGGATGAGCAGTACTTC. It is translated as CASSMAGGDEQYF. V is TRBV19 and J is TRBJ2-7; D is perhaps TRBD2 (6 bases). With 3 bases removed from V and 7 bases from J, the gap between germline ends came to 13 bases. Germline loops: CDR1 LNHDA, CDR2 SQIVND (reference sequence). CDR3 length equals 13 residues.

The CDR3 nucleotides read TGTGCCAGCAGCCAAGCCCTTGTTACTGGAAGACAGGGGGGCTACGAGCAGTACTTC. Its protein product is CASSQALVTGRQGGYEQYF. This sequence joins TRBV3-1 (or the pseudogene TRBV3-2) and TRBJ2-7; 9 nucleotides line up with TRBD1. Germline CDR1 LGHDT, CDR2 YNNKEL (reference sequence). J gave up 3 bases and V 1 base, and 16 bases lay outside the gene matches. This CDR3 comprises 19 residues.

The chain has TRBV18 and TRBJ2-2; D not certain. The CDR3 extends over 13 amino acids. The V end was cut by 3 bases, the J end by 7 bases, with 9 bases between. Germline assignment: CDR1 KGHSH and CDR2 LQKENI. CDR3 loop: CASSPGAIGELFF. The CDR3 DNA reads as TGTGCCAGCTCACCTGGAGCTATCGGGGAGCTGTTTTTT.

DNA for the CDR3: TGTGCCAGTAGTAAACTAGCGGGGCTCTCCCGGGCAGATACGCAGTATTTT. This sequence encodes CASSKLAGLSRADTQYF. The genes are TRBV19 and TRBJ2-3; 10 positions match TRBD2. The V gene end was trimmed by 4 bases and the J gene end by 4 bases; junction bases not matched to a gene: 11. Germline loops: CDR1 LNHDA, CDR2 SQIVND (reference sequence). The CDR3 extends over 17 amino acids.

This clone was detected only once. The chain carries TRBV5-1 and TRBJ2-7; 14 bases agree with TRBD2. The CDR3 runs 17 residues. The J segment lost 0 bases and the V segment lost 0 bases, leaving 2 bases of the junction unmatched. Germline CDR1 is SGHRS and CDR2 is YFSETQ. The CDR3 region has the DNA TGCGCCAGCAGCTTGGCAGGGACTAGCGGGAGCTCCTACGAGCAGTACTTC. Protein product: CASSLAGTSGSSYEQYF.